These 9 T cell receptor beta chains originate from one sample sequenced in a study of vaccination and CD4 T cells after COVID-19. As to treatment: roughly nine-day PBMC culture with coronavirus spike peptide pools or control peptides (ViraFEST assay). CD4+ T lymphocytes from the unexposed donor were collected before the COVID-19 pandemic (2011-2018). What these receptors recognize is not known. Sequenced with the Oncomine TCR Beta short-read assay was DNA taken from cultured CD4+ T cells. The template was genomic DNA from cultured CD4+ T cells. TCRdb called the PCR reads again in MiXCR, with one record for every CDR3 protein. Among about 8,300 distinct CDR3 sequences, 30% to 45% were seen once, and the ten largest hold 21%. The sequencing sample was made of CD4+ T cells from blood, cultured in vitro. The receptors shown here come from a human donor in good health.

By share of the sample, this clonotype is medium-sized. The rearrangement links TRBV20-1 to TRBJ1-1; TRBD1 might be the D (6 bases). The CDR3 sequence is 15 residues long. V lost 3 bases to trimming and J lost 1 base, with 15 bases between them. The germline V gene has CDR1 DFQATT and CDR2 SNEGSKA (reference sequence). The CDR3 loop reads CSARRGRRENTEAFF. CDR3 nucleotide sequence: TGCAGTGCTAGGAGGGGGAGGCGGGAGAACACTGAAGCTTTCTTT.

The sample holds a few counts of this clonotype. The chain has TRBV6-2 or TRBV6-3 and TRBJ2-5, with 14 bases that match TRBD2. Germline values: CDR1 MNHEY, CDR2 SVGEGT. CDR3 length equals 18 residues. V gave up 6 bases and J gave up 5 bases; unmatched junction bases: 14. CDR3 protein: CASSLRIGLAGGRETQYF. The CDR3 nucleotides read TGTGCCAGCAGCCTCCGAATAGGACTAGCGGGAGGTCGGGAGACCCAGTACTTC.

This clonotype occurred a few times. The J gene is TRBJ2-7, the V gene TRBV7-3; D unclear. The germline V and J ends were trimmed by 0 bases and 1 base, with 7 bases remaining between them. Germline V gene sequence: CDR1 SGHTA, CDR2 FQGTGA. CDR3 length: 14 residues. CDR3 loop: CASSLTVGSYEQYF. CDR3 bases: TGTGCCAGCAGCTTAACGGTGGGGTCCTACGAGCAGTACTTC. The full variable domain, in which reference TRBV7-3 and TRBJ2-7 provide the parts outside the CDR3, is GAGVSQTPSNKVTEKGKYVELRCDPISGHTALYWYRQSLGQGPEFLIYFQGTGAADDSGLPNDRFFAVRPEGSVSTLKIQRTERGDSAVYLCASSLTVGSYEQYFGPGTRLTVT.

This clonotype was observed a handful of times. The chain joins TRBV20-1 to TRBJ2-4; tentative D call: TRBD1 (6 bases). CDR1 and CDR2 (germline): DFQATT, SNEGSKA (reference sequence). This CDR3 region has 12 residues. Trimming stripped 3 bases from V and 7 bases from J, with 10 bases between. As DNA, the CDR3 is TGCAGTGCTAGGGGACACCAGAACATTCAGTACTTC. This encodes CSARGHQNIQYF.

This chain connects TRBV7-2 to TRBJ2-3; maybe TRBD1 (6 bases). Germline CDR1 SGHTA, CDR2 FQGNSA. With 5 bases removed from V and 0 bases from J, the gap between germline ends came to 9 bases. The CDR3 covers 14 residues. This CDR3 reads CASSLQGSTDTQYF. The CDR3 region has the DNA TGTGCCAGCAGCCTCCAGGGGAGCACAGATACGCAGTATTTT.

This clonotype was seen just once. The rearrangement uses TRBV18 and TRBJ2-7; TRBD1 agrees at 11 bases. The junction had 1 base not matched to a gene; V was cut back by 3 bases and J by 3 bases. Germline V lookup: CDR1 KGHSH, CDR2 LQKENI. CDR3 length equals 14 residues. In DNA, the CDR3 is TGTGCCAGCTCACCCGGGACAGGGGGCTACGAGCAGTACTTC. Translation gives CASSPGTGGYEQYF.

The chain uses TRBV7-9 and TRBJ1-5; TRBD1 matches 9 bases. Germline V gives CDR1 SEHNR, CDR2 FQNEAQ (reference sequence). CDR3 size: 15 residues. V was clipped by 3 bases and J by 2 bases; unmatched bases: 2. For the CDR3, the DNA is TGTGCCAGCAGCTTGTGGACAGGGGGCAATCAGCCCCAGCATTTT. It codes for CASSLWTGGNQPQHF.

This clonotype was observed a handful of times. One end of the junction varies from germline; a read error may be responsible. The chain uses TRBV7-7 and TRBJ2-7; D is unresolved. CDR1 is SSHAT, CDR2 FNYEAQ, per germline (reference sequence). The CDR3 contains 13 residues. The CDR3 sequence is CASSTEVWNEQYF. In nucleotides, the CDR3 is TGTGCTAGCAGCACTGAAGTGTGGAACGAGCAGTACTTC.

The chain is built from TRBV12-3 or TRBV12-4 and TRBJ1-5; 10 nucleotides match TRBD1. There are 13 residues in the CDR3. The V and J ends lost 7 bases and 6 bases, in that order; junction bases with no gene match: 3. This CDR3 is CASNRQGAQPQHF. The CDR3 DNA sequence: TGTGCCAGCAATAGACAGGGGGCTCAGCCCCAGCATTTT.